Below, one T cell receptor beta chain is given with its context. Its antigen is unidentified. This sample is drawn from a study of cytomegalovirus exposure and HLA in healthy donors. Points from the study as a whole: TCR sequences were mostly rare, though some public TCRs occurred in many donors.

The CDR3 is 14 residues long. V lost 2 bases, J lost 3 bases, and 10 bases lay in between. Germline V gives CDR1 KGHSH, CDR2 LQKENI. The repertoire was sequenced with immunoSEQ multiplex PCR; TCRdb's copy has only in-frame clones and lacks some. The table shows roughly 150,000 clones, with about 96% occurring only once. Sequenced input: PBMCs. This clonotype was sampled from a woman aged 18-35 years in good health and CMV-seronegative. The chain is built from TRBV18 and TRBJ1-2; D possibly corresponds to TRBD1 (5 bases). The CDR3 here is CASSPEQDHYGYTF. The CDR3 DNA reads as TGTGCCAGCTCACCAGAACAGGATCACTATGGCTACACCTTC.